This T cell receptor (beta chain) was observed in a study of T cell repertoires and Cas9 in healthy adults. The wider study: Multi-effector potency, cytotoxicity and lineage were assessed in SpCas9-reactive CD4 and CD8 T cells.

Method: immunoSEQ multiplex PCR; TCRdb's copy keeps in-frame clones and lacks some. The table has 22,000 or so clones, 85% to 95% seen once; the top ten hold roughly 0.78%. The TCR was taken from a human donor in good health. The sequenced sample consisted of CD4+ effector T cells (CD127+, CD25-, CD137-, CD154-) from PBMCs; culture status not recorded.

For the CDR3, the DNA is TGTGCCAGCAGCCGAGAGGGACTAGCGGGGGTGGATGAGCAGTTCTTC. Translating it yields CASSREGLAGVDEQFF. V and J are TRBV7-7 and TRBJ2-1; TRBD2 agrees at 14 bases. V shed 5 bases and J 8 bases; nucleotides not matched to a gene: 8. CDR1 and CDR2 from the germline V gene are SSHAT and FNYEAQ (reference sequence). CDR3 length equals 16 residues.